This T cell receptor (beta chain) was documented in a study of beta chain features in type 1 diabetes (dated by TCRdb to between 2018 and 2020). The study in broad terms: Patients and healthy donors did not differ in mean age, gender distribution, total cell number or subset yield. A total of 107,917,701 sorted cells were examined across all samples, and RNA yield correlated strongly with the number of cells per subset. In the study, TCRB repertoires of sorted circulating CD4+ T cell subsets from recently diagnosed type 1 diabetes patients were compared with those of matched healthy donors. Whereas all 30 or so donors provided naive and central memory subsets, regulatory and stem cell-like memory subsets were isolated from just 8 patients and roughly eight healthy donors. Points the paper makes about the study in general: Type 1 diabetes patients showed a moderate but significant shortening of TCRB CDR3 length in all four CD4+ subsets. Naive, central memory and regulatory TCRB repertoires appeared to be more alike among patients than among healthy donors. Because cDNA rather than genomic DNA was sequenced, highly expressing activated cells could have been over-represented, although no difference in activation and CD3 levels was found between groups. PCR may preferentially amplify shorter templates, but because patient and control samples were amplified and corrected together, any resulting skew would affect both groups equally. HLA sub-analyses involved small numbers of individuals, so any influence of HLA type on TCRB rearrangement remained unresolved. At VDJ recombination sites, patients with type 1 diabetes made fewer insertions and deleted more nucleotides, a pattern implying thymic rearrangement abnormalities.

Each donor gave one peripheral blood draw, approximately 0.11 L on average, collected into heparinised tubes. Using a panel that included CD45RO, CCR7, CD25, CD127, CD95 and CD27, naive, central memory, regulatory and stem cell-like memory CD4+ T cells were sorted on a BD FACSAria II. Purity was above 95% for every sorted population. PBMCs were isolated right away by Lymphoprep density gradient centrifugation and were stained directly, without culture. So that batch effects would be minimized, each experiment stained and sorted samples in pairs, pairing one healthy donor with one patient. As regards this clone: It lacks a known antigen. Base quality data are lacking; no much larger clone is found one base away.

In the germline V gene, CDR1 corresponds to KGHSH and CDR2 to LQKENI. Trimming removed 3 bases from V and 7 bases from J; the gene matches leave 4 bases unexplained. Its CDR3 holds 14 amino acids, cysteine through phenylalanine. The only DNA kept is the CDR3, 42 bases in frame from the first base. The entire amount of isolated RNA was reverse transcribed using the High Capacity cDNA Reverse Transcription Kit, so the sequenced TCRB transcripts were expressed ones. Naive, central memory and regulatory T cell samples underwent deep immunoSEQ sequencing, averaging about 3.3 million total reads per sample. Sorted cells were lysed in RLT buffer, and RNA was extracted using DNase-treated RNeasy Micro or Mini kits according to cell number. Each cell subset was processed on its own to prevent cross-contamination, while patient and healthy donor samples were processed together. The immunoSEQ multiplex PCR was used to amplify TCRB sequences from cDNA, yielding 87-bp fragments that span the CDR3 region. The amplicons were sequenced using the Illumina HiSeq platform. Under the source paper's analysis protocol: PCR bias was corrected computationally using synthetic template baselines, and reads within Hamming distance 2 were collapsed, with unmergeable singletons discarded. Reads were aligned to IMGT to assign V, D and J genes, CDR3 length, and insertions or deletions at six rearrangement sites. Within each subset, clonotype counts were normalized to the number of sorted cells before true diversity and Gini coefficients were calculated with the tcR R package. The overlap coefficient, calculated on TCRB nucleotide sequences, was used to measure repertoire sharing. What TCRdb holds here is the immuneACCESS table cut down to in-frame rearrangements. Part of the clones is not present; checked against another copy, under half of the missing clones reflect an unresolved V gene, and the others are unexplained. The V and J calls and clone size were taken over from that table, and D and trimming were inferred from the DNA. This sample comprises about 210,000 clones, around 9.9% of them detected only once. The ten biggest clones cover roughly 1.3% of the sample.

The receptor was derived from a man aged 18 to 30 in good health. Sequenced input: central memory CD4+ T cells from blood. The sequence joins TRBV18 to TRBJ2-1; 9 bases in the junction line up with TRBD1. The nucleotide sequence reads as follows: TGTGCCAGCTCACCGGGACAGGGAGGGAATGAGCAGTTCTTC. Translated, it reads CASSPGQGGNEQFF. With the portions outside the CDR3 filled from the reference TRBV18 and TRBJ2-1 genes, the complete variable region becomes NAGVMQNPRHLVRRRGQEARLRCSPMKGHSHVYWYRQLPEEGLKFMVYLQKENIIDESGMPKERFSAEFPKEGPSILRIQQVVRGDSAAYFCASSPGQGGNEQFFGPGTRLTVL.